The rows below give T cell receptor beta chains drawn from one sample of a study of T cells in localized non-small cell lung cancer. The assay was immunoSEQ multiplex PCR, and TCRdb's table has in-frame clones only and misses some. The data hold around 25,000 clones, with 92% observed a single time. This specimen consisted of peripheral blood, obtained before any cancer treatment. The receptors stem from a man between 40 and 69 years old with stage III squamous cell lung carcinoma. CDR3s include the opening cysteine and the closing phenylalanine or tryptophan. The D gene is left open where the match is weak. For some rows the clone size is stated as once, few or many, or as a class when expanded; others skip it.

J gene | D gene | clone size | V gene | CDR3 protein | CDR3 DNA
TRBJ2-7 | NA | NA | TRBV5-1 | CASSTGPQGTAREQYF | TGCGCCAGCAGCACAGGACCTCAGGGGACGGCTCGAGAGCAGTACTTC
TRBJ2-5 | TRBD1 | once | TRBV5-1 | CASSPGQGAETQYF | TGCGCCAGCAGCCCGGGACAGGGGGCAGAGACCCAGTACTTC
TRBJ1-5 | NA | NA | TRBV15 | CATSRDRFDQPQHF | TGTGCCACCAGCAGAGATAGGTTCGATCAGCCCCAGCATTTT
TRBJ1-2 | NA | NA | TRBV10-3 | CAISEGAGGYTF | TGTGCCATCAGTGAGGGGGCCGGGGGCTACACCTTC
TRBJ2-5 | NA | NA | TRBV19 | CASSDLAGDMQETQYF | TGTGCCAGTAGTGATTTGGCAGGAGATATGCAAGAGACCCAGTACTTC
TRBJ2-5 | TRBD1 | NA | TRBV7-2 | CASSYGTGMFGTQYF | TGTGCCAGCAGCTACGGGACAGGGATGTTTGGGACCCAGTACTTC
TRBJ2-1 | NA | NA | TRBV5-8 | CASSLAGAYNEQFF | TGTGCCAGCAGCTTGGCGGGTGCGTACAATGAGCAGTTCTTC
TRBJ2-2 | NA | NA | TRBV2 | CASSSEGAKNTGELFF | TGTGCCAGCAGTTCGGAGGGGGCAAAGAATACCGGGGAGCTGTTTTTT
TRBJ2-2 | NA | NA | TRBV27 | CASKVRANTGELFF | TGTGCCAGCAAGGTGCGGGCGAACACCGGGGAGCTGTTTTTT
TRBJ2-3 | NA | NA | TRBV18 | CASSPGITDTQYF | TGTGCCAGCTCACCGGGGATCACAGATACGCAGTATTTT
TRBJ1-2 | NA | NA | TRBV6-5 | CASSYSGRSYGYTF | TGTGCCAGCAGTTACTCGGGCAGATCCTATGGCTACACCTTC
TRBJ2-1 | TRBD1 | NA | TRBV27 | CASTKGANYNEQFF | TGTGCCAGCACCAAGGGGGCAAATTACAATGAGCAGTTCTTC
TRBJ1-3 | NA | NA | TRBV9 | CASSVDRVAGSGNTIYF | TGTGCCAGCAGCGTAGACCGCGTCGCAGGCTCTGGAAACACCATATATTTT
TRBJ2-4 | TRBD1 | NA | TRBV6-5 | CASRPQGVHIQYF | TGTGCCAGCAGACCACAGGGGGTCCACATTCAGTACTTC
TRBJ2-3 | TRBD2 | NA | TRBV29-1 | CSLGTSGRGTDTQYF | TGCAGCCTTGGGACTAGCGGGAGGGGAACAGATACGCAGTATTTT
TRBJ1-2 | NA | NA | TRBV19 | CASRMTNYGYTF | TGTGCCAGTAGGATGACTAACTATGGCTACACCTTC
TRBJ2-7 | TRBD1 | NA | TRBV10-3 | CATRQGSYEQYF | TGTGCCACTCGACAGGGGTCCTACGAGCAGTACTTC
TRBJ1-1 | TRBD1 | NA | TRBV19 | CASSIWTGETEAFF | TGTGCCAGTAGTATATGGACAGGGGAGACTGAAGCTTTCTTT
TRBJ2-2 | TRBD1 | NA | TRBV7-3 | CASSLNPGGLSTGELFF | TGTGCCAGCAGCTTAAACCCAGGGGGCTTGAGCACCGGGGAGCTGTTTTTT
TRBJ1-1 | NA | NA | TRBV4-3 | CASSPLVGTAFF | TGCGCCAGCAGCCCCCTTGTAGGGACAGCTTTCTTT
TRBJ2-3 | NA | NA | TRBV18 | CASSPLVGPGTDTQYF | TGTGCCAGCTCACCACTCGTCGGTCCCGGGACAGATACGCAGTATTTT
TRBJ1-4 | NA | NA | TRBV4-2 | CASSQEGLGTEKLFF | TGTGCCAGCAGCCAAGAGGGGTTGGGGACAGAAAAACTGTTTTTT
TRBJ1-2 | TRBD1 | NA | TRBV27 | CASDDRGYGYTF | TGTGCCAGCGATGACAGGGGCTATGGCTACACCTTC
TRBJ2-2 | TRBD1 | NA | TRBV6-5 | CASSSRDRGGRELFF | TGTGCCAGCAGTTCTCGGGACAGGGGGGGCCGGGAGCTGTTTTTT
TRBJ2-3 | NA | NA | TRBV27 | CASSPAEGWTDTQYF | TGTGCCAGCAGTCCCGCGGAGGGATGGACAGATACGCAGTATTTT
TRBJ2-2 | NA | NA | TRBV9 | CASSGANTGELFF | TGTGCCAGCAGCGGTGCAAACACCGGGGAGCTGTTTTTT
TRBJ1-2 | TRBD1 | NA | TRBV7-2 | CASSSSGGFGYTF | TGTGCCAGCAGCTCCTCAGGGGGCTTTGGCTACACCTTC
TRBJ2-1 | TRBD2 | NA | TRBV11-2 | CASSLGGGAYNEQFF | TGTGCCAGCAGCTTAGGTGGGGGGGCCTACAATGAGCAGTTCTTC
TRBJ1-2 | NA | NA | TRBV28 | CASSLARFGYTF | TGTGCCAGCAGTTTAGCCAGGTTTGGCTACACCTTC
TRBJ1-2 | NA | few | TRBV28 | CASSLGGVYRDGYTF | TGTGCCAGCAGTTTGGGTGGGGTTTATAGAGATGGCTACACCTTC
TRBJ1-1 | NA | once | TRBV28 | CASPAGTEAFF | TGTGCCAGCCCGGCGGGGACTGAAGCTTTCTTT
TRBJ2-3 | TRBD2 | NA | TRBV19 | CASSILAGGSTDTQYF | TGTGCCAGTAGTATACTAGCGGGAGGGTCCACAGATACGCAGTATTTT
TRBJ1-1 | NA | NA | TRBV5-1 | CASRSDGNTEAFF | TGCGCCAGCAGATCGGACGGGAACACTGAAGCTTTCTTT
TRBJ1-1 | NA | NA | TRBV5-4 | CASSADYARGTEAFF | TGTGCCAGCAGCGCAGACTACGCAAGGGGCACTGAAGCTTTCTTT
TRBJ2-5 | NA | NA | TRBV28 | CASIQGASGKTQYF | TGTGCCAGCATTCAGGGGGCTAGCGGGAAGACCCAGTACTTC
TRBJ1-2 | TRBD1 | NA | TRBV30 | CAWSRQGGDYYGYTF | TGTGCCTGGAGTAGACAGGGGGGAGACTACTATGGCTACACCTTC
TRBJ1-3 | TRBD1 | once | TRBV7-6 | CASSRTGTGNTIYF | TGTGCCAGCAGCAGGACAGGGACCGGAAACACCATATATTTT
TRBJ2-3 | TRBD2 | NA | TRBV18 | CASSPGLAPTDTQYF | TGTGCCAGCTCCCCGGGACTAGCTCCCACAGATACGCAGTATTTT